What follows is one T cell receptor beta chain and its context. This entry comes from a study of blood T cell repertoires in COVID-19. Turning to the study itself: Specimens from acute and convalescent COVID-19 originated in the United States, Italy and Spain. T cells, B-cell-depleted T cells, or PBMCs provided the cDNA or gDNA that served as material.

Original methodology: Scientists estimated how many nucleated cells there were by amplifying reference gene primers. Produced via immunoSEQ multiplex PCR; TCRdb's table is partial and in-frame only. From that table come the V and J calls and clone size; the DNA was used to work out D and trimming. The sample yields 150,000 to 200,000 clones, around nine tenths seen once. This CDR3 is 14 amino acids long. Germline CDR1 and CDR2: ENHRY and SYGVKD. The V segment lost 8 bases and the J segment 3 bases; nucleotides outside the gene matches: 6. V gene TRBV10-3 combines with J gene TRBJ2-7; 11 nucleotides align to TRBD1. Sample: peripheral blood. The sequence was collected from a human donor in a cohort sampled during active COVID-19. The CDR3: CAIRSGTGGYEQYF. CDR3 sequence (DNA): TGTGCCATCCGAAGCGGGACAGGGGGCTACGAGCAGTACTTC.